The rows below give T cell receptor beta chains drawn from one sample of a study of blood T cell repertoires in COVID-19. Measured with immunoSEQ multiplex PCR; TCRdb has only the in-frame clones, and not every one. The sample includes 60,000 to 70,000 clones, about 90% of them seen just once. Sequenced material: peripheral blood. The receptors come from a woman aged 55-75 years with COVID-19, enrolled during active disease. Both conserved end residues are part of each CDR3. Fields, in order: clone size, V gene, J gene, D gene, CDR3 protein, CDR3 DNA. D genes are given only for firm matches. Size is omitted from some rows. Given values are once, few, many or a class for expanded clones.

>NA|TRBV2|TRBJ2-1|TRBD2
CASNLLAGGYNEQFF
TGTGCCAGCAACTTACTAGCGGGGGGATACAATGAGCAGTTCTTC
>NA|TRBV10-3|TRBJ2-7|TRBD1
CAISAGTGGDEQYF
TGTGCCATCAGCGCCGGGACAGGGGGCGACGAGCAGTACTTC
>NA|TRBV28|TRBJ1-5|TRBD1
CASSSLLGGEGNQPQHF
TGTGCCAGCAGTTCCCTATTAGGGGGCGAAGGCAATCAGCCCCAGCATTTT
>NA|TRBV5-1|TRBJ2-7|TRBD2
CASSPRASGIYEQYF
TGCGCCAGCAGCCCGAGGGCTAGCGGGATCTACGAGCAGTACTTC
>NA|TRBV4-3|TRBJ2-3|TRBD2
CASSQASRLAGGPDTQYF
TGCGCCAGCAGCCAAGCCTCCCGTCTAGCGGGAGGACCAGATACGCAGTATTTT
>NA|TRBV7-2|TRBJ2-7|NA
CASSLGQGGSYEQYF
TGTGCCAGCAGCCTAGGGCAGGGGGGCTCCTACGAGCAGTACTTC
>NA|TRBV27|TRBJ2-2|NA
CASSFGLNTGELFF
TGTGCCAGCAGTTTCGGACTCAACACCGGGGAGCTGTTTTTT
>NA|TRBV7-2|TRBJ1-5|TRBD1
CASSSQGDQPQHF
TGTGCCAGCAGCTCACAGGGGGACCAGCCCCAGCATTTT
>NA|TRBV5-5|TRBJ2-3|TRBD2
CASSSLAGATDTQYF
TGTGCCAGCAGCTCCTTAGCGGGAGCCACAGATACGCAGTATTTT
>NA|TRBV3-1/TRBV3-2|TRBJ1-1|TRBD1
CASSPGQGYTEAFF
TGTGCCAGCAGCCCGGGACAGGGTTACACTGAAGCTTTCTTT
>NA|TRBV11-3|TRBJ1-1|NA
CASSLTAGNTEAFF
TGTGCCAGCAGCCTTACGGCGGGGAACACTGAAGCTTTCTTT
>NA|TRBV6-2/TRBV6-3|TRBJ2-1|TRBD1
CASSYGTGGSVEQFF
TGTGCCAGCAGTTACGGGACAGGGGGCTCGGTTGAGCAGTTCTTC
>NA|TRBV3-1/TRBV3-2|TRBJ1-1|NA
CASSPETNTEAFF
TGTGCCAGCAGCCCGGAGACGAACACTGAAGCTTTCTTT
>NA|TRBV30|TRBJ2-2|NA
CAWRVGATGELFF
TGTGCCTGGAGGGTGGGGGCGACCGGGGAGCTGTTTTTT
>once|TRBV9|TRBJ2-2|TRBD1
CASSPRTGSNTGELFF
TGTGCCAGCAGCCCAAGGACAGGTTCGAACACCGGGGAGCTGTTTTTT
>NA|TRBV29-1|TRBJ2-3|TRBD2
CSVEGETSGRVTDTQYF
TGCAGCGTTGAGGGGGAGACTAGCGGGAGGGTAACAGATACGCAGTATTTT
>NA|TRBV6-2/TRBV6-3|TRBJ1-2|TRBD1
CASSWTGGVGYTF
TGTGCCAGCAGCTGGACAGGGGGCGTCGGCTACACCTTC
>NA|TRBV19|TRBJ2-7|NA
CASSIGLIAAEQYF
TGTGCCAGTAGTATAGGTCTGATAGCAGCCGAGCAGTACTTC